These 8 T cell receptor beta chains were all obtained from the same sample, sequenced in a study of blood T cell repertoires in COVID-19 (dated by TCRdb to 2018 to 2021). Library generation was performed with the immunoSEQ multiplex PCR assay. The clones in this table, taken by TCRdb from immuneACCESS, are in-frame only. Not every clone is retained; where verified, under half of the shortfall comes from an unresolved V gene, and the cause of the rest is unknown. This sample holds about 210,000 clones; 83% were observed only once. The top ten clonotypes cover under 3% of the sample. Sequencing input: peripheral blood. The receptors shown here come from a middle-aged woman with active or convalescent COVID-19.

The chain joins TRBV29-1 to TRBJ2-1, with 12 bases lining up with TRBD2. With V trimmed by 6 bases and J by 5 bases, 8 bases remained unmatched. This CDR3 is 15 amino acids long. CDR1 is SQVTM, CDR2 ANQGSEA, per germline. The CDR3 protein is CSVGGLAGNNNEQFF. The CDR3 bases are TGCAGCGTCGGTGGACTAGCGGGAAATAACAATGAGCAGTTCTTC.

This chain links TRBV9 with TRBJ2-2; TRBD2 matches 8 bases. The J segment lost 6 bases and the V segment lost 2 bases, leaving 9 bases of the junction unmatched. There are 16 residues in the CDR3. CDR1 SGDLS and CDR2 YYNGEE come from the germline V gene. The CDR3, as DNA: TGTGCCAGCAGCGTCGCCGGGACTAGAGGCCCCGGGGAGCTGTTTTTT. Its translation: CASSVAGTRGPGELFF.

The V and J genes are TRBV12-3 or TRBV12-4 and TRBJ1-2; D is ambiguous. There are 12 residues in the CDR3. Trimming cost V 3 bases and J 3 bases, with 5 bases left between them. The CDR3 spells CASSFVDYGYTF. CDR3 coding DNA: TGTGCCAGCAGTTTTGTAGACTATGGCTACACCTTC.

The chain recombines TRBV4-3 with TRBJ2-7; 9 bases line up with TRBD1. Germline lookup yields CDR1 LGHNA and CDR2 YSLEER. The junction had 11 bases not matched to a gene; V was cut back by 4 bases and J by 7 bases. This CDR3 comprises 15 residues. The CDR3 loop is CASSRERGQGFEQYF. CDR3 coding DNA: TGCGCCAGCAGCCGCGAACGGGGACAGGGTTTTGAGCAGTACTTC.

This clone was recorded once. The genes are TRBV7-2 and TRBJ1-3, with D uncertain. The germline V gene has CDR1 SGHTA and CDR2 FQGNSA. The CDR3 runs to 17 residues. Trimming pared 4 bases from V and 2 bases from J, leaving 18 bases between. CDR3 nucleotides: TGTGCCAGCAGCTCTCCCCCCTGGCAGGCCACTGGAAACACCATATATTTT. Its translation: CASSSPPWQATGNTIYF.

This chain links TRBV2 with TRBJ2-1, with 7 nucleotides matching TRBD1. Germline CDR1 SNHLY, CDR2 FYNNEI. This CDR3 contains 15 residues. Unmatched junction bases numbered 7, after V lost 8 bases and J lost 0 bases. The CDR3: CASPTGPDSYNEQFF. The CDR3 DNA reads TGTGCCAGCCCGACAGGGCCTGACTCCTACAATGAGCAGTTCTTC.

V is TRBV9 and J is TRBJ2-1, with 8 bases lining up with TRBD2. J was trimmed by 3 bases and V by 1 base; bases with no gene match: 9. This CDR3 is built from 17 residues. Germline V lookup: CDR1 SGDLS, CDR2 YYNGEE. CDR3 sequence reads: CASSVQAGGWIYNEQFF. The CDR3 DNA follows: TGTGCCAGCAGCGTACAGGCGGGAGGCTGGATCTACAATGAGCAGTTCTTC.

The gene calls are TRBV19 and TRBJ2-6; perhaps TRBD2 as D (5 bases). The CDR3 contains 15 residues. The germline gives CDR1 LNHDA, CDR2 SQIVND (reference sequence). Between the trimmed V and J ends, which lost 3 bases and 0 bases, there was a span of 6 bases. CDR3 region: CASSIGNSGANVLTF. The DNA of the CDR3 is TGTGCCAGTAGTATCGGGAACTCTGGGGCCAACGTCCTGACTTTC.